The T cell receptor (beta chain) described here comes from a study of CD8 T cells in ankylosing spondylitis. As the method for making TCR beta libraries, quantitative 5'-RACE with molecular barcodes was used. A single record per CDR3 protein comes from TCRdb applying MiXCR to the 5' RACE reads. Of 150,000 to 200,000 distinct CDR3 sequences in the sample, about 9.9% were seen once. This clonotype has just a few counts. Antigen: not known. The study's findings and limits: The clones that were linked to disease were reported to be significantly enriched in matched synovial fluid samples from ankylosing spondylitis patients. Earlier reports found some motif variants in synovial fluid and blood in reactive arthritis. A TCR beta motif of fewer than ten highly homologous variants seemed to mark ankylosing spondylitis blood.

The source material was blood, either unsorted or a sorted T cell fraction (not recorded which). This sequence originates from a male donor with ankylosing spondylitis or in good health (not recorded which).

CDR3 in DNA: TGTGCCAGCAGCCTCAGTCATAGCTCCTACGAGCAGTACTTC. Encoded protein: CASSLSHSSYEQYF. V usage is TRBV12-3 or TRBV12-4 and J usage is TRBJ2-7; no firm D call. The CDR3 contains 14 residues. V lost 6 bases to trimming and J lost 0 bases, with 12 bases between them.